This TCR beta chain emerged from a study of cytomegalovirus exposure and HLA in healthy donors. General study points: High sensitivity and specificity were reportedly achieved when the classifier diagnosed cytomegalovirus status. Most TCR sequences were uncommon, yet certain public TCRs appeared in many donors.

Concerning this clone: Its antigen is still unknown.

Clones were read by immunoSEQ multiplex PCR, and TCRdb kept only the in-frame ones, dropping some. Of about 150,000 clones in the sample, around 83% were seen once. Trimming at V came to 5 bases and at J to 7 bases, leaving 12 bases not matched to a gene. Per germline, CDR1 SEHNR and CDR2 FQNEAQ (reference sequence). This CDR3 region has 16 residues. The sample comprised PBMCs. This receptor was identified in a human donor in good health. The chain combines TRBV7-9 with TRBJ2-1; the match to TRBD1 covers 9 bases. The chain's CDR3 is CASSPPGTGRKNEQFF. The CDR3 DNA sequence: TGTGCCAGCAGCCCTCCCGGGACAGGGAGGAAGAATGAGCAGTTCTTC.